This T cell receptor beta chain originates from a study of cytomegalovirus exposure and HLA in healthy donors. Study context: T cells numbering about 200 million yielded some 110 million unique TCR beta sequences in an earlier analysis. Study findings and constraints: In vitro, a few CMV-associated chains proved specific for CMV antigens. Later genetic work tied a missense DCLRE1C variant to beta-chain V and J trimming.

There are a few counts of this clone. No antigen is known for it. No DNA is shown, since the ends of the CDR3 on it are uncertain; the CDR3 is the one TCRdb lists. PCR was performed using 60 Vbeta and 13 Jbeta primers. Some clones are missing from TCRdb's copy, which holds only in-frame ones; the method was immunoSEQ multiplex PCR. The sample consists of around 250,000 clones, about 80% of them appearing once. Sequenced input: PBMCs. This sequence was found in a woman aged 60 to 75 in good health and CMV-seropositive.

CDR3 loop: CASSEWGPGTSRTF. This sequence joins TRBV6-1 and TRBJ1-4. The germline V gene encodes CDR1 MNHNS and CDR2 SASEGT. The CDR3 is 14 amino acids long, termini counted.